These T cell receptor beta chains were read from a single sample in a study of Tregs in tolerant kidney transplant recipients. Generated by immunoSEQ multiplex PCR, the TCRdb table keeps only in-frame clones and is missing some. The sample carries about 240,000 clones, about four fifths recorded once. Sequencing input: CD4+ T cells from blood. The receptors derive from a human donor in good health. The CDR3 runs from the conserved cysteine through the conserved F or W. A D gene is named only where the DNA matches it firmly. Clone size is not always given. Where it is, it says once, few, many or a class for expanded clones.

>TRBV10-2|NA|15|NA|TRBJ2-1
TGCGCCAGCAAAGTAGGCCAGGGGCCCTACAATGAGCAGTTCTTC
CASKVGQGPYNEQFF
>TRBV11-2|NA|17|TRBD1|TRBJ1-1
TGTGCCAGCAGCTTAGATATCAGAGGGGGCGGCGGCACTGAAGCTTTCTTT
CASSLDIRGGGGTEAFF
>TRBV27|NA|15|NA|TRBJ1-3
TGTGCCAGCAGTTCGGGAGCTATGGTCGGAAACACCATATATTTT
CASSSGAMVGNTIYF
>TRBV18|NA|14|NA|TRBJ2-7
TGTGCCAGCTCACCTAGCGTTCGGTCCTACGAGCAGTACTTC
CASSPSVRSYEQYF
>TRBV9|NA|15|NA|TRBJ2-5
TGTGCCAGCAGCGTAGAGGCGGGGTGGGGGGAGACCCAGTACTTC
CASSVEAGWGETQYF
>TRBV5-6|NA|14|TRBD1|TRBJ2-7
TGTGCCAGCAGCTTGCGGGACAGGGTTAACGAGCAGTACTTC
CASSLRDRVNEQYF
>TRBV11-3|NA|12|NA|TRBJ2-1
TGTGCCAGCAGCTCCCCCCACAATGAGCAGTTCTTC
CASSSPHNEQFF
>TRBV2|NA|15|TRBD1|TRBJ1-4
TGTGCCAGCAGAGACAGGGGGCTCGCTAATGAAAAACTGTTTTTT
CASRDRGLANEKLFF
>TRBV7-2|few|14|TRBD1|TRBJ1-5
TGTGCCAGCAGCAACACAGGGGGCAATCAGCCCCAGCATTTT
CASSNTGGNQPQHF
>TRBV6-6|NA|16|NA|TRBJ2-7
TGTGCCAGCAGTTATAGTGCGGGGTATAGCTCCTACGAGCAGTACTTC
CASSYSAGYSSYEQYF
>TRBV7-2|NA|16|NA|TRBJ2-5
TGTGCCAGCAGCTTTAAGGCGGGGCGATTGAAAGAGACCCAGTACTTC
CASSFKAGRLKETQYF
>TRBV2|NA|13|NA|TRBJ1-5
TGTGCCGGCGGGGGAGAGAGCAATCAGCCCCAGCATTTT
CAGGGESNQPQHF
>TRBV5-1|NA|15|TRBD1|TRBJ1-4
TGCCCCAGCAGCCGGGGGACAGGGGGCGATGAAAAACTGTTTTTT
CPSSRGTGGDEKLFF
>TRBV6-1|NA|15|NA|TRBJ1-4
TGTGCCAGCAAGGCGGAGGGACTATCTAATGAAAAACTGTTTTTT
CASKAEGLSNEKLFF
>TRBV7-9|NA|15|TRBD2|TRBJ2-1
TGTGCCAGCAGCTTGCTAGCGGGAGTCGGCAATGAGCAGTTCTTC
CASSLLAGVGNEQFF
>TRBV5-5|NA|14|TRBD1|TRBJ1-5
TGTGCCAGCAGTTTTGCAGGGGGAGATCAGCCCCAGCATTTT
CASSFAGGDQPQHF
>TRBV7-6|NA|18|NA|TRBJ2-3
TGTGCCAGCAGCTTACGCCCCACAGGCTCCACTAGCACAGATACGCAGTATTTT
CASSLRPTGSTSTDTQYF
>TRBV6-5|NA|15|NA|TRBJ1-5
TGTGCCAGCACCCCTTCGTCGGGGGGCAATCAGCCCCAGCATTTT
CASTPSSGGNQPQHF
>TRBV7-8|NA|15|NA|TRBJ2-7
TGTGCCAGCAGCTTGTTACCAGGGCTCGCGGGCGAGCAGTACTTC
CASSLLPGLAGEQYF
>TRBV4-1|NA|16|NA|TRBJ1-4
TGCGCCAGCAGCCAAGATCTGAGCAGGGGATATGAAAAACTGTTTTTT
CASSQDLSRGYEKLFF
>TRBV4-1|NA|14|TRBD2|TRBJ2-7
TGCGCCAGCAGCCCTACACGGGGGGCCTACGAGCAGTACTTC
CASSPTRGAYEQYF
>TRBV19|NA|15|NA|TRBJ1-5
TGTGCCAGTAGTATACGGACGGGAGCGGGTCAGCCCCAGCATTTT
CASSIRTGAGQPQHF
>TRBV11-2|NA|17|TRBD2|TRBJ2-5
TGTGCCAGCAGCCCCGGGGCTAGCGGGACGGGATGGGAGACCCAGTACTTC
CASSPGASGTGWETQYF
>TRBV18|NA|14|NA|TRBJ1-5
TGTGCCAGCTCACCACGGCCAGGGAATCAGCCCCAGCATTTT
CASSPRPGNQPQHF
>TRBV11-2|NA|13|TRBD1|TRBJ1-1
TGTGCCAGCAGCTTAACAGGGGGCACTGAAGCTTTCTTT
CASSLTGGTEAFF
>TRBV5-6|NA|15|NA|TRBJ2-5
TGTGCCAGCAGCTTCGGATATCGGGACCCTAGGACCCAGTACTTC
CASSFGYRDPRTQYF
>TRBV19|NA|11|NA|TRBJ1-1
TGTGCCAGTAGTGTCCGGACAGCTTCCTTTTTT
CASSVRTASFF
>TRBV5-4|NA|17|NA|TRBJ2-7
TGTGCCAGCAGCCCTGGGGGGGCACAGGGGCTCACCTACGAGCAGTACTTC
CASSPGGAQGLTYEQYF
>TRBV19|NA|15|TRBD1|TRBJ1-5
TGTGCCAGTAGTATTTGGGACAGGGGGGTACAGCCCCAGCATTTT
CASSIWDRGVQPQHF
>TRBV30|NA|16|NA|TRBJ1-1
TGTGCCTGGAGTCCTCCCATTACGGGTAAAAGCACTGAAGCTTTCTTT
CAWSPPITGKSTEAFF
>TRBV6-5|NA|15|NA|TRBJ1-2
TGTGCCAGCATACCACACTTTGGCGGGGGCGTAGGCTACACCTTC
CASIPHFGGGVGYTF
>TRBV27|NA|14|NA|TRBJ1-2
TGTGCCAGCAGTACCCCCCGGGGGGCTGGTGGCTACACCTTC
CASSTPRGAGGYTF
>TRBV7-3|NA|15|NA|TRBJ2-1
TGTGCCAGCAGCCTCCACACTTCTAACCAGAATGAGCAGTTCTTC
CASSLHTSNQNEQFF
>TRBV7-2|NA|18|TRBD2|TRBJ2-7
TGTGCCAGCAGCGCGGCCCCCTGGACTAGCCTGAGCTCCTACGAGCAGTACTTC
CASSAAPWTSLSSYEQYF
>TRBV14|NA|12|NA|TRBJ1-1
TGTGCCAGCAGCCAAGATCTGGAAGAAGCTTTCTTT
CASSQDLEEAFF